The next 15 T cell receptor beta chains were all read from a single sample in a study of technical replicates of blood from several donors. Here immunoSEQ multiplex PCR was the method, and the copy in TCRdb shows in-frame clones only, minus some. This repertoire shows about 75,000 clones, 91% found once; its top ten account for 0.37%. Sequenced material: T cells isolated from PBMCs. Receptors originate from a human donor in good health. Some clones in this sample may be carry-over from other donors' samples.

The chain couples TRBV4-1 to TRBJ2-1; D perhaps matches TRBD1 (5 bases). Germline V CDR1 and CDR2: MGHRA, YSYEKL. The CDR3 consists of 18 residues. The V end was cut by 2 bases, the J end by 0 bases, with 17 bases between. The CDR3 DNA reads TGCGCCAGCAGCCAACTCACCTTAGACAGAAGCTCCTACAATGAGCAGTTCTTC. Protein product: CASSQLTLDRSSYNEQFF.

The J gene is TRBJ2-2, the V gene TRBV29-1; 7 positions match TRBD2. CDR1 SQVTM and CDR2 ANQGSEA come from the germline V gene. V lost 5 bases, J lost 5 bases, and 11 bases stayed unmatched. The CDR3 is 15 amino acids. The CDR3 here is CSVIQGGRGTGELFF. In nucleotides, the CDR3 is TGCAGCGTTATACAAGGCGGGAGAGGGACCGGGGAGCTGTTTTTT.

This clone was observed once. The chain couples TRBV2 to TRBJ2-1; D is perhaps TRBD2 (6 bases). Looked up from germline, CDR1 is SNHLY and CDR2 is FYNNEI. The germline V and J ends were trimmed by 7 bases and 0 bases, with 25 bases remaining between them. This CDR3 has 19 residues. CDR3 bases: TGTGCCAGCATCTCGGGACTCCGTCAGTCCCAGCACTCCTACAATGAGCAGTTCTTC. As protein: CASISGLRQSQHSYNEQFF.

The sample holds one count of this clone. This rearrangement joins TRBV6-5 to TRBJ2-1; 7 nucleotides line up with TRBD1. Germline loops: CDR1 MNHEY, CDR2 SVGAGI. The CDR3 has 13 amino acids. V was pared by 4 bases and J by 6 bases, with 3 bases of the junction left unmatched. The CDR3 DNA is TGTGCCAGCAGTTTACAGGGGAGCAATGAGCAGTTCTTC. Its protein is CASSLQGSNEQFF.

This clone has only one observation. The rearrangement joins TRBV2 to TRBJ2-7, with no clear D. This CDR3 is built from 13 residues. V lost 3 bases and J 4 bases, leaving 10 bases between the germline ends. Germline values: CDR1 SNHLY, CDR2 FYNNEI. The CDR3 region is CASSDRHPYEQYF. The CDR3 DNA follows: TGTGCCAGCAGTGACAGACATCCTTACGAGCAGTACTTC.

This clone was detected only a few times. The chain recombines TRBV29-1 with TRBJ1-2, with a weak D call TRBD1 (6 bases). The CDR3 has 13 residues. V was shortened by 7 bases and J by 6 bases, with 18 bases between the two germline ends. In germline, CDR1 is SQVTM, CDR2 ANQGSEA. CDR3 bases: TGCAGCGCAAAGGCTGGGGGCGAGGATGGCTACACCTTC. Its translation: CSAKAGGEDGYTF.

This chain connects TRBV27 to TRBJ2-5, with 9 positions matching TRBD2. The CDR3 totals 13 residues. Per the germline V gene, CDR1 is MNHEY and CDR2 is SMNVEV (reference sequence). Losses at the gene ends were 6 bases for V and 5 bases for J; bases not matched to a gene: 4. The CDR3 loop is CASRISGGETQYF. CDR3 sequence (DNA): TGTGCCAGCAGAATTAGCGGGGGTGAGACCCAGTACTTC.

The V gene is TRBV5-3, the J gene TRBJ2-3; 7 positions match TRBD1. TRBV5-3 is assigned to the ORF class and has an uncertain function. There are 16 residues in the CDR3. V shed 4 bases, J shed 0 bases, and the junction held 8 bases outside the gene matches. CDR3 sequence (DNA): TGTGCCAGAAGCCCAATAGGGACAGTTAGCACAGATACGCAGTATTTT. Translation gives CARSPIGTVSTDTQYF.

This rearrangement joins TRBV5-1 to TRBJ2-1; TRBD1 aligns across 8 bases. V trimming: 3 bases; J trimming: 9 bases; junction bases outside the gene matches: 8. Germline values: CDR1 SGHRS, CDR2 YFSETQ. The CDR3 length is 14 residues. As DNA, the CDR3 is TGCGCCAGCAGCTCGGGGACAGGAGTTACTGAGCAGTTCTTC. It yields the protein CASSSGTGVTEQFF.

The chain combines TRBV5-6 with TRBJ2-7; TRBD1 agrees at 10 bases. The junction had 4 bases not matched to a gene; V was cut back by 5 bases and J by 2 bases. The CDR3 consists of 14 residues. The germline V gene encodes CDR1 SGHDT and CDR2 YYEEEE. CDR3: CASRWTGGPYEQYF. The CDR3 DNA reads TGTGCCAGCAGATGGACAGGGGGTCCCTACGAGCAGTACTTC.

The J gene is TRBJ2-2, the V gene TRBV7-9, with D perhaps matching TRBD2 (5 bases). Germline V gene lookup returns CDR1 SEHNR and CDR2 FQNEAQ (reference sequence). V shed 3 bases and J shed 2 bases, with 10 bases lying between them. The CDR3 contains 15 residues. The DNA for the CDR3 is TGTGCCAGCAGCTTCCTAGCTGCTAACACCGGGGAGCTGTTTTTT. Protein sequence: CASSFLAANTGELFF.

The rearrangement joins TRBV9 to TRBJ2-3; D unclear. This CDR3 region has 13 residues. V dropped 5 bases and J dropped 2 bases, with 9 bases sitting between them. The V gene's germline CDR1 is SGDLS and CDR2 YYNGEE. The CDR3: CASSDSLTDTQYF. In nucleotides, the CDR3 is TGTGCCAGCAGTGACTCACTCACAGATACGCAGTATTTT.

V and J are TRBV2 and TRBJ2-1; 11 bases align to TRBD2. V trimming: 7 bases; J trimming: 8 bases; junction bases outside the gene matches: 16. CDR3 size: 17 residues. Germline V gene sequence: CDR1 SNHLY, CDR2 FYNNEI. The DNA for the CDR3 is TGTGCCAGCAACTACAGGGAAGTAGCGGGAGGGCGTGATGAGCAGTTCTTC. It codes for CASNYREVAGGRDEQFF.

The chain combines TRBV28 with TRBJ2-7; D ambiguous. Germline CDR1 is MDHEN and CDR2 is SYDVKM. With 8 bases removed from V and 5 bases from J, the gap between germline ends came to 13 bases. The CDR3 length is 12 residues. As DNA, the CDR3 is TGTGCCAGCGCCGTGCGGTACCACGAGCAGTACTTC. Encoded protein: CASAVRYHEQYF.

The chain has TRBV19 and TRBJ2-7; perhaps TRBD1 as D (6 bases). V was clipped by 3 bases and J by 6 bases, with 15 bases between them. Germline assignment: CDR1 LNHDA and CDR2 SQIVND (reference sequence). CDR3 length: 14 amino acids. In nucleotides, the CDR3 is TGTGCCAGTAGTATCGCTTGGACAGTTCCCGAGCAGTACTTC. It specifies CASSIAWTVPEQYF.